The clone carrying this T cell receptor beta chain was observed a few times. Its target is not known. The CDR3 extends over 16 amino acids. Trimming took 5 bases from V and 0 from J, leaving 13 bases between them. This entry is derived from a study of T-cell memory formation after mild COVID-19. Study overall: Largely donor-specific TCR clusters were found.

Points from the study as a whole: Day 15 to 85 contracting clones showed balanced CD4/CD8; day 15 to 37 expanders favored CD4+. Pre-infection memory already had some responding clones, implying cross-reactive memory joined. CD4+ clones that contracted lay mainly in CM and EM; CD8+ ones lay in EMRA.

TCRdb re-derived calls from the 5' RACE reads in MiXCR, one entry per CDR3 protein. The sample has roughly 310,000 distinct CDR3 sequences; around a sixth are singletons. This TCR derives from a man aged 18 to 30 who had mild COVID-19 (a few samples of this study predate the infection). Cell type and time point are not known. The chain uses TRBV12-3 or TRBV12-4 and TRBJ1-4; D remains ambiguous. The sequenced material came from PBMCs or a T cell subset sorted from them (not recorded which). Written as DNA, the CDR3 is TGTGCCAGCAGTCCGCGGAGATCCGCAACTAATGAAAAACTGTTTTTT. Amino acid sequence: CASSPRRSATNEKLFF.